The 9 T cell receptor beta chains below were found in one sample sequenced in a study of cytomegalovirus exposure and HLA in healthy donors. Primers included in the PCR were 60 Vbeta and 13 Jbeta primers. TCRdb's copy holds only in-frame clones and misses some; the assay was immunoSEQ multiplex PCR. The sample has over 130,000 clones; around 80% are singletons. Sequenced material: PBMCs. The receptors shown here come from a man aged 25-40 years in good health and CMV-seropositive.

In its sample, this clone was seen a few times. This rearrangement joins TRBV6-5 to TRBJ2-3, with 10 bases aligning to TRBD2. Germline V CDR1 and CDR2: MNHEY, SVGAGI. The V segment lost 6 bases and the J segment 6 bases; nucleotides outside the gene matches: 9. The CDR3 consists of 15 residues. The CDR3 is CASSTTGTSVDTQYF. Here the CDR3 DNA reads TGTGCCAGCAGCACGACCGGGACTAGCGTCGATACGCAGTATTTT.

The chain carries TRBV2 and TRBJ2-3, with 8 positions matching TRBD2. V lost 8 bases to trimming and J lost 5 bases; unmatched junction nucleotides: 6. This CDR3 has 13 amino acids. Germline CDR1 reads SNHLY; CDR2 reads FYNNEI. The chain's CDR3 is CASSDGGVDTQYF. For the CDR3, the DNA is TGTGCCAGCTCGGACGGGGGGGTAGATACGCAGTATTTT.

The CDR3 loop reads CASRINRYSNQPQHF. The CDR3, as DNA: TGTGCCAGCAGGATTAACAGGTATAGCAATCAGCCCCAGCATTTT. The rearrangement joins TRBV6-5 to TRBJ1-5, with a tentative D call TRBD1 (5 bases). Trimming took off 6 bases at V and 0 bases at J, with 12 bases between the two ends. CDR1 MNHEY and CDR2 SVGAGI come from the germline V gene. The CDR3 covers 15 residues.

The J gene is TRBJ2-5, the V gene TRBV5-1; 8 nucleotides agree with TRBD2. The J segment lost 1 base and the V segment lost 0 bases, leaving 2 bases of the junction unmatched. Germline V gives CDR1 SGHRS, CDR2 YFSETQ. The CDR3 runs to 15 residues. The CDR3 spells CASSLVGGGQETQYF. CDR3 sequence (DNA): TGCGCCAGCAGCTTGGTCGGGGGGGGCCAAGAGACCCAGTACTTC.

This chain connects TRBV2 to TRBJ1-5; D is ambiguous. This CDR3 comprises 14 residues. V lost 3 bases and J lost 2, with 8 bases in between. Germline values: CDR1 SNHLY, CDR2 FYNNEI. The chain's CDR3 is CASSEANGNQPQHF. The CDR3 nucleotides read TGTGCCAGCAGTGAGGCAAACGGCAATCAGCCCCAGCATTTT. The variable domain in full, with the rest retrieved from reference TRBV2 and TRBJ1-5, is EPEVTQTPSHQVTQMGQEVILRCVPISNHLYFYWYRQILGQKVEFLVSFYNNEISEKSEIFDDQFSVERPDGSNFTLKIRSTKLEDSAMYFCASSEANGNQPQHFGDGTRLSIL.

In its sample, this clone was seen once. The chain employs TRBV28 and TRBJ2-5, with 9 bases fitting TRBD1. The CDR3 totals 17 residues. CDR1 MDHEN and CDR2 SYDVKM come from the germline V gene. V was pared by 6 bases and J by 5 bases, with 16 bases of the junction left unmatched. In DNA form, the CDR3 reads TGTGCCAGCAGCCTAGGATCCGGGACAGGGAGGGGGGAGACCCAGTACTTC. Translation: CASSLGSGTGRGETQYF.

J is TRBJ2-1 and V is TRBV7-2, with 9 bases identical to TRBD2. Germline values: CDR1 SGHTA, CDR2 FQGNSA. This CDR3 is built from 15 residues. Trimming removed 2 bases from V and 4 bases from J; junction bases left unmatched: 3. CDR3 nucleotides: TGTGCCAGCAGCTTATCTAGCGGGGAATACAATGAGCAGTTCTTC. Translated, it gives CASSLSSGEYNEQFF.

The rearrangement uses TRBV5-4 and TRBJ1-2; D is unresolved. Trimming left V 2 bases short and J 3 bases short, with 11 bases between. The CDR3 spans 14 residues. The germline gives CDR1 SGHNT, CDR2 YYREEE (reference sequence). The DNA of the CDR3 is TGTGCCAGCAGCTTAGCGGGTGTCGACTATGGCTACACCTTC. It specifies CASSLAGVDYGYTF.

This chain's CDR3 is CASRFSGGETDTQYF. CDR3 coding DNA: TGCGCCAGCAGGTTTAGCGGGGGGGAAACAGATACGCAGTATTTT. The chain recombines TRBV5-1 with TRBJ2-3, with 11 bases that match TRBD2. The CDR3 contains 15 residues. V dropped 5 bases and J dropped 3; count of bases not matched to a gene: 5. Germline values: CDR1 SGHRS, CDR2 YFSETQ.